These 24 T cell receptor beta chains were all obtained from the same sample, sequenced in a study of T cells in women clearing cervical HPV infection. Data came from immunoSEQ multiplex PCR; TCRdb stores just in-frame clones and leaves some out. The sample has roughly 24,000 clones. The source material was blood buffy coat. The receptor set was obtained from a woman between 18 and 70 years old with a cervical HPV16 infection that either progressed to CIN3+ or cleared (not recorded which).

Remarks on this clone: The read finishes 3 residues shy of the CDR3 end, and the germline J gene is used to complete it. The V and J genes are TRBV18 and TRBJ2-7; 8 nucleotides align to TRBD1. This CDR3 is 15 amino acids long. The germline V gene encodes CDR1 KGHSH and CDR2 LQKENI. V was pared by 3 bases and J by 4 bases, with 8 bases of the junction left unmatched. CDR3 bases read: TGTGCCAGCTCACCCGAGACAGGGGTGCAGTACGAG. As protein: CASSPETGVQYE. The whole CDR3 reads CASSPETGVQYEQYF.

Of note for this clone: Coverage ceases 3 residues before the CDR3 finishes, and the germline J gene fills in the end. The V and J genes are TRBV20-1 and TRBJ2-3, with a tentative D call TRBD2 (6 bases). CDR1 DFQATT and CDR2 SNEGSKA come from the germline V gene (reference sequence). Trimming removed 6 bases from V and 6 bases from J, with 13 bases in between. The CDR3 spans 12 residues. The CDR3 sequence is CSAGGGIDTQYF. Incomplete CDR3 DNA: TGCAGTGCAGGCGGCGGGATTGATACG.

Concerning this clone: The CDR3 end is not reached by the read, which stops 3 residues before it; the germline J gene fills it in. V and J are TRBV19 and TRBJ2-2, with D unresolved. Trimming stripped 3 bases from V and 4 bases from J, with 12 bases between. Germline V lookup: CDR1 LNHDA, CDR2 SQIVND (reference sequence). The CDR3 has 15 amino acids. CDR3 region: CASSINGLFTGELFF. CDR3 DNA, as far as it was read: TGTGCCAGTAGTATTAATGGGCTTTTCACCGGGGAG.

CDR3 sequence reads: CASSEAGSYEQYF. The sequenced part of the CDR3 DNA is TGCGCCAGCAGTGAGGCGGGATCCTACGAG. The chain links TRBV10-1 to TRBJ2-7, with a tentative D call TRBD2 (6 bases). Read coverage stops 3 residues before the CDR3 terminus; the germline J gene supplies the remainder. Germline V gene sequence: CDR1 WNHNN, CDR2 SYGVQD (reference sequence). The CDR3 totals 13 residues. The V and J ends lost 2 bases and 1 base respectively, with 6 bases between them.

Concerning this clone: The CDR3 extends 3 residues past the end of the read, so its final part is completed from the germline J gene. The chain employs TRBV30 and TRBJ2-4; a weak D match, TRBD1 (6 bases). The CDR3 length is 16 residues. Germline loops: CDR1 GTSNPN, CDR2 SVGIG (reference sequence). The CDR3 spells CAWSPTGPGRGYGQYF. The covered CDR3 bases are TGTGCCTGGAGCCCTACAGGCCCGGGCAGGGGTTATGGT.

Regarding this clone: The read ends 3 residues before the CDR3 terminus; that terminus is restored from the germline J gene. The rearrangement uses TRBV29-1 and TRBJ2-6; no reliable D call. The germline V gene encodes CDR1 SQVTM and CDR2 ANQGSEA. The CDR3 is 13 residues long. V lost 4 bases, J lost 0 bases, and 4 bases lay in between. The CDR3 DNA, read in part, is TGCAGCGTTGCCCTCTCTGGGGCCAACGTC. Its translation is CSVALSGANV. In full, the CDR3 reads CSVALSGANVLTF.

For this clone: The read terminates 3 residues ahead of where the CDR3 ends, so the germline J gene completes it. V usage is TRBV30 and J usage is TRBJ2-7, with 9 positions matching TRBD1. Germline-derived CDR1 and CDR2 are GTSNPN and SVGIG (reference sequence). The CDR3 length is 16 residues. V was clipped by 0 bases and J by 2 bases; unmatched bases: 8. The sequenced CDR3 bases are TGTGCCTGGAGTGTACGAAGGGACAGGGCAACCTACGAG. Protein sequence: CAWSVRRDRATYE. The whole CDR3 sequence is CAWSVRRDRATYEQYF.

CDR3 sequence reads: CSVEVHRSYGYTF. The part of the CDR3 DNA that was read is TGCAGCGTTGAAGTGCACAGGAGCTATGGC. V and J are TRBV29-1 and TRBJ1-2; tentatively, D is TRBD1 (5 bases). The read ends 3 residues before the CDR3 terminus; that terminus is restored from the germline J gene. The V gene lost 1 base and the J gene lost 4 bases, with 10 bases spanning the gap. This CDR3 is 13 amino acids long. Germline CDR1 and CDR2: SQVTM and ANQGSEA. Drawing the rest from reference TRBV29-1 and TRBJ1-2, the complete variable domain is SAVISQKPSRDICQRGTSLTIQCQVDSQVTMMFWYRQQPGQSLTLIATANQGSEATYESGFVIDKFPISRPNLTFSTLTVSNMSPEDSSIYLCSVEVHRSYGYTFGSGTRLTVV.

Regarding this clone: The sequence runs out 3 residues before the end of the CDR3; the remainder is reconstructed from the germline J gene. The V call is TRBV18, the J call TRBJ1-2, with no clear D. The germline V gene has CDR1 KGHSH and CDR2 LQKENI. The CDR3 has 13 residues. The V end lost 5 bases, the J end lost 6 bases, and 13 bases lay between the germline ends. CDR3 DNA, as far as it was read: TGTGCCAGCTCATCCACTCAGGAGAATGGC. Encoded protein: CASSSTQENG. The whole CDR3 is CASSSTQENGYTF.

As to this clone: Read data end 3 residues before the CDR3 end; the end is taken from the germline J gene. The chain links TRBV19 to TRBJ1-6; 10 bases fit TRBD1. Per germline, CDR1 LNHDA and CDR2 SQIVND (reference sequence). The CDR3 totals 13 residues. The ends lost 10 bases at V and 9 bases at J; junction bases unmatched: 6. The CDR3: CATRGTGASPLHF. Incomplete CDR3 DNA: TGTGCCACCAGGGGGACAGGGGCTTCACCC.

A word on this clone: The CDR3 goes on 3 residues after the read ends, and that part is filled in from the germline J gene. This chain uses TRBV7-3 with TRBJ2-5; D remains ambiguous. This CDR3 has 13 amino acids. The V gene's germline CDR1 is SGHTA and CDR2 FQGTGA. V shed 1 base and J shed 1 base, with 4 bases lying between them. The CDR3 reads CASSLNSQETQYF. The covered CDR3 bases are TGTGCCAGCAGCTTAAACAGCCAAGAGACC. Filled out from reference TRBV7-3 and TRBJ2-5, the complete variable domain reads GAGVSQTPSNKVTEKGKYVELRCDPISGHTALYWYRQSLGQGPEFLIYFQGTGAADDSGLPNDRFFAVRPEGSVSTLKIQRTERGDSAVYLCASSLNSQETQYFGPGTRLLVL.

The part of the CDR3 DNA that was read is TGTGCCAGCAGCTTAGATCCCGTGGACAGGTCG. This sequence encodes CASSLDPVDRS. The CDR3 reads in full as CASSLDPVDRSAFF. V gene TRBV11-2 combines with J gene TRBJ1-1, with 7 nucleotides matching TRBD1. The read stops 3 residues short of the end of the CDR3; the missing end is completed from the germline J gene. The germline gives CDR1 SGHAT, CDR2 FQNNGV. The CDR3 spans 14 residues. Full variable domain (rest looked up from reference TRBV11-2 and TRBJ1-1): EAGVAQSPRYKIIEKRQSVAFWCNPISGHATLYWYQQILGQGPKLLIQFQNNGVVDDSQLPKDRFSAERLKGVDSTLKIQPAKLEDSAVYLCASSLDPVDRSAFFGQGTRLTVV.

As concerns this clone: Read data end 3 residues before the CDR3 end; the end is taken from the germline J gene. The chain is built from TRBV18 and TRBJ2-4; TRBD1 is a possible D gene (6 bases). Germline V lookup: CDR1 KGHSH, CDR2 LQKENI. The CDR3 extends over 14 amino acids. Deletions cut 6 bases from V and 8 bases from J, with 17 bases between. CDR3 DNA, as far as it was read: TGTGCCAGCTCCCCCGGACAGAGCCTATACATT. Protein: CASSPGQSLYI. The whole CDR3 region reads CASSPGQSLYIQYF.

With regard to this clone: The sequenced fragment ends 3 residues before the CDR3 boundary, so the rest is inferred from the germline J gene. The chain joins TRBV7-8 to TRBJ2-4; TRBD1 matches at 8 bases. Per the germline V gene, CDR1 is SGHVS and CDR2 is FQNEAQ. The CDR3 contains 15 residues. CDR3 DNA (partial): TGTGCCAGCAGCTTAACAGGACAGGGTAACTATGGT. Amino acids: CASSLTGQGNYG. Given in full, the CDR3 is CASSLTGQGNYGQYF. Full variable domain (rest looked up from reference TRBV7-8 and TRBJ2-4): GAGVSQSPRYKVAKRGQDVALRCDPISGHVSLFWYQQALGQGPEFLTYFQNEAQLDKSGLPSDRFFAERPEGSVSTLKIQRTQQEDSAVYLCASSLTGQGNYGQYFGAGTRLSVL.

Points on this clone: The read terminates 3 residues before the CDR3 end, so the remaining end is supplied by the germline J gene. The rearrangement uses TRBV14 and TRBJ1-4; D possibly corresponds to TRBD1 (5 bases). The V end was cut by 4 bases, the J end by 2 bases, with 17 bases between. Germline-derived CDR1 and CDR2 are SGHDN and FVKESK. The CDR3 spans 17 residues. The DNA read from the CDR3 is TGTGCCAGCAGCCGGGCCCGGACCAGGGCGACTAATGAAAAA. It is translated as CASSRARTRATNEK. The whole CDR3 region reads CASSRARTRATNEKLFF.

Note on this clone: The CDR3 end lies 3 residues beyond the end of the read and is filled in from the germline J gene. The V gene is TRBV19, the J gene TRBJ1-2; possible D gene TRBD1, 5 bases. CDR1 is LNHDA, CDR2 SQIVND, per germline (reference sequence). Trimming took 3 bases from V and 4 from J, leaving 24 bases between them. This CDR3 has 18 amino acids. CDR3 DNA (partial): TGTGCCAGTAGTATCGCCCGGGGCAGGGCCACGGGGGGCTATGGC. Amino acid sequence: CASSIARGRATGGYG. The whole CDR3 is CASSIARGRATGGYGYTF.

In regard to this clone: Read sequence stops 3 residues before the CDR3 end, and the germline J gene provides the missing end. This sequence joins TRBV20-1 and TRBJ1-1; 8 positions match TRBD1. J was trimmed by 4 bases and V by 5 bases; bases with no gene match: 6. This CDR3 contains 13 residues. The germline gives CDR1 DFQATT, CDR2 SNEGSKA (reference sequence). The CDR3 sequence: CSACRGLGTEAFF. CDR3 DNA (partial): TGCAGTGCTTGCAGGGGGCTTGGCACTGAA.

About this clone: The read terminates 3 residues ahead of where the CDR3 ends, so the germline J gene completes it. The genes are TRBV30 and TRBJ2-4; possibly TRBD1 for D (6 bases). The germline CDR1 and CDR2 sequences are GTSNPN and SVGIG (reference sequence). The CDR3 runs to 14 residues. The CDR3 is CAWSVVRQGHGQYF. The sequenced CDR3 bases are TGTGCCTGGAGTGTTGTTCGTCAGGGGCATGGT.

Notes on this clone: The CDR3 is cut off 3 residues early in the read; its end comes from the germline J gene. This chain connects TRBV20-1 to TRBJ2-1, with D perhaps matching TRBD1 (6 bases). The V gene lost 5 bases and the J gene lost 5 bases, with 16 bases spanning the gap. Germline-derived CDR1 and CDR2 are DFQATT and SNEGSKA (reference sequence). CDR3 length: 14 residues. The CDR3 bases that were read are TGCAGTGCTGCAGCCCCAGGGGCGAACAATGAG. Translating it yields CSAAAPGANNE. The full CDR3 reads CSAAAPGANNEQFF.

The part of the CDR3 DNA that was read is TGCAGTGGGGCAGAGAGCTCCTATAATTCACCC. This sequence encodes CSGAESSYNSP. The complete CDR3 reads CSGAESSYNSPLHF. The chain carries TRBV20-1 and TRBJ1-6; D uncertain. The read stops 3 residues short of the end of the CDR3; the missing end is completed from the germline J gene. Trimming stripped 7 bases from V and 0 bases from J, with 10 bases between. This CDR3 contains 14 residues. Germline-derived CDR1 and CDR2 are DFQATT and SNEGSKA (reference sequence).

Partial CDR3 DNA: TGTGCCAGCAGCTTAAGGCAGTTAGAGACC. It codes for CASSLRQLET. The complete CDR3 protein is CASSLRQLETQYF. The rearrangement joins TRBV7-9 to TRBJ2-5; D unresolved. The read halts 3 residues ahead of the CDR3 end, with the missing end drawn from the germline J gene. The CDR3 runs 13 residues. Trimming removed 2 bases from V and 4 bases from J, with 8 bases in between. The V gene's germline CDR1 is SEHNR and CDR2 FQNEAQ (reference sequence).

A word on this clone: The read ends 3 residues early relative to the CDR3; the germline J gene fills the gap. The chain has TRBV7-2 and TRBJ2-5, with 8 bases matching TRBD1. The J segment lost 5 bases and the V segment lost 5 bases, leaving 10 bases of the junction unmatched. The CDR3 runs 15 residues. Germline lookup yields CDR1 SGHTA and CDR2 FQGNSA. The part of the CDR3 DNA that was read is TGTGCCAGCAGCCCAAGACGGACAGGGATGGAGACC. Protein product: CASSPRRTGMET. The full CDR3 sequence reads CASSPRRTGMETQYF.

The CDR3 bases that were read are TGTGCCCGAGCAGGGGAAAGCACAGATACG. It is translated as CARAGESTDT. The entire CDR3 protein is CARAGESTDTQYF. This chain links TRBV30 with TRBJ2-3; D is perhaps TRBD1 (6 bases). Coverage ceases 3 residues before the CDR3 finishes, and the germline J gene fills in the end. This CDR3 is built from 13 residues. Germline lookup yields CDR1 GTSNPN and CDR2 SVGIG (reference sequence). Trimming removed 8 bases from V and 0 bases from J, with 12 bases in between.

To note about this clone: The read ends 3 residues shy of where the CDR3 ends; the end is completed using the germline J gene. The chain has TRBV7-6 and TRBJ1-6; no definite D call. Trimming removed 8 bases from V and 0 bases from J, with 8 bases in between. Per germline, CDR1 SGHVS and CDR2 FNYEAQ. The CDR3 covers 14 residues. The CDR3 loop is CASGTSSYNSPLHF. The covered CDR3 bases are TGTGCCAGCGGCACTAGCTCCTATAATTCACCC.